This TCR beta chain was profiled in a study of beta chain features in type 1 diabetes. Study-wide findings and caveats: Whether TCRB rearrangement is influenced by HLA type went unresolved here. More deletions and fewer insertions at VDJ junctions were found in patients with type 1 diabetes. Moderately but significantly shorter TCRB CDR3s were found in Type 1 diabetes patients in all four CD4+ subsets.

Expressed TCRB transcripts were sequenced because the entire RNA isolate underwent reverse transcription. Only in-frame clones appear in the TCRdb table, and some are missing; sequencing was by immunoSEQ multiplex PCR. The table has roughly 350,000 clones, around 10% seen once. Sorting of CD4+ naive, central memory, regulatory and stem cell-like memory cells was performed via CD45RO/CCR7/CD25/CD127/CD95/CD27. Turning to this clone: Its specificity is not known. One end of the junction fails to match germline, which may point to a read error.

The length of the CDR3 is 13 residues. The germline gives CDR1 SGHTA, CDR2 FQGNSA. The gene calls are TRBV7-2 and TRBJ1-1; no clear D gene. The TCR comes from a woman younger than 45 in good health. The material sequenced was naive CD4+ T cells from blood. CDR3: CASSLKLKTEAFF. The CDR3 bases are TGTGCCAGCAGCTTAAAACTGAAAACTGAAGCTTTCTTT.